This T cell receptor (beta chain) came from a study of chemoradiotherapy in HPV16-positive cancers. Overall study results and limits: The functional HPV-specific definition rests on just a couple of HPV16-positive patients. HPV-responsive T-cell expansion during chemoradiotherapy was linked to improved recurrence-free survival in HPV16-positive patients.

The protocol was immunoSEQ multiplex PCR, while the TCRdb copy is restricted to in-frame clones and leaves out a portion. Of 2,000 to 2,500 clones listed, approximately 70% are singletons. V gave up 5 bases and J gave up 1 base; unmatched junction bases: 7. The CDR3 loop spans 17 amino acids. CDR1 and CDR2 (germline): SEHNR, FQNEAQ (reference sequence). As concerns this clone: Its antigen is as yet unknown.

Sample collection occurred from a patient who underwent chemoradiotherapy. The receptor was derived from a human donor with HPV-associated anogenital cancer. The V gene is TRBV7-9, the J gene TRBJ2-1; 11 nucleotides match TRBD2. The CDR3 sequence is CASSPGTSGYSYNEQFF. CDR3 nucleotides: TGTGCCAGCAGCCCCGGGACTAGCGGTTATTCCTACAATGAGCAGTTCTTC.